The 15 T cell receptor beta chains in this list originate from one sample, sequenced in a study of cytomegalovirus exposure and HLA in healthy donors. Amplification used 60 Vbeta primers and 13 Jbeta primers. The method was immunoSEQ multiplex PCR; TCRdb's version includes in-frame clones alone and lacks a portion of them. The sample has 150,000 to 200,000 clones; 73% are singletons. The sequencing sample was made of PBMCs. These receptors all come from a young woman in good health and CMV-seropositive.

The gene calls are TRBV5-4 and TRBJ2-7; perhaps TRBD1 as D (5 bases). There are 15 residues in the CDR3. Germline CDR1 SGHNT, CDR2 YYREEE (reference sequence). Trimming took 5 bases from V and 0 from J, leaving 15 bases between them. The CDR3 sequence is CASRLDTSSSYEQYF. For the CDR3, the DNA is TGTGCCAGCAGACTGGACACGTCGAGCTCCTACGAGCAGTACTTC. Combining the CDR3 with reference TRBV5-4 and TRBJ2-7 gives the whole variable domain ETGVTQSPTHLIKTRGQQVTLRCSSQSGHNTVSWYQQALGQGPQFIFQYYREEENGRGNFPPRFSGLQFPNYSSELNVNALELDDSALYLCASRLDTSSSYEQYFGPGTRLTVT.

This clone appeared once. The chain couples TRBV10-3 to TRBJ1-1; D is unclear. The germline V gene encodes CDR1 ENHRY and CDR2 SYGVKD. This CDR3 spans 13 amino acids. Deletions cut 2 bases from V and 4 bases from J, with 8 bases between. CDR3 in DNA: TGTGCCATCAGTGAGATAGCCAGCACTGAAGCTTTCTTT. This codes for CAISEIASTEAFF.

V usage is TRBV5-6 and J usage is TRBJ2-1; TRBD2 is a possible D gene (7 bases). Germline values: CDR1 SGHDT, CDR2 YYEEEE. Trimming took 2 bases from V and 2 from J, leaving 14 bases between them. The CDR3 has 16 residues. As DNA, the CDR3 is TGTGCCAGCAGCTTAGGAGGGGGGGCCCCCTACAATGAGCAGTTCTTC. This translates into CASSLGGGAPYNEQFF.

This sequence joins TRBV5-1 and TRBJ2-1, with D possibly being TRBD2 (6 bases). Looked up from germline, CDR1 is SGHRS and CDR2 is YFSETQ. The CDR3 loop spans 17 amino acids. Between the trimmed V and J ends, which lost 4 bases and 5 bases, there was a span of 22 bases. CDR3 bases: TGCGCCAGCAGCCCGCTCCGGGGGTTGGCGGCCCACAATGAGCAGTTCTTC. It specifies CASSPLRGLAAHNEQFF.

This clone was seen only a few times. The chain joins TRBV28 to TRBJ1-5; tentatively, D is TRBD1 (6 bases). CDR1 is MDHEN, CDR2 SYDVKM, per germline. The CDR3 has 17 residues. With 4 bases removed from V and 0 bases from J, the gap between germline ends came to 16 bases. For the CDR3, the DNA is TGTGCCAGCAGTTCCGGCGGTTTGACAGGTAGCAATCAGCCCCAGCATTTT. This codes for CASSSGGLTGSNQPQHF. Full variable domain (remainder filled in from reference TRBV28 and TRBJ1-5): DVKVTQSSRYLVKRTGEKVFLECVQDMDHENMFWYRQDPGLGLRLIYFSYDVKMKEKGDIPEGYSVSREKKERFSLILESASTNQTSMYLCASSSGGLTGSNQPQHFGDGTRLSIL.

The chain links TRBV18 to TRBJ2-7; D is possibly TRBD1 (5 bases). Between the trimmed V and J ends, which lost 3 bases and 3 bases, there was a span of 12 bases. The CDR3 contains 14 residues. The V gene's germline CDR1 is KGHSH and CDR2 LQKENI. CDR3 coding DNA: TGTGCCAGCTCACCCGAAGACAGCATCTACGAGCAGTACTTC. Encoded protein: CASSPEDSIYEQYF.

The chain recombines TRBV30 with TRBJ1-1; TRBD1 aligns across 11 bases. With 8 bases clipped from V and 4 bases from J, the junction kept 15 bases outside the gene matches. This CDR3 comprises 16 residues. Germline V gives CDR1 GTSNPN, CDR2 SVGIG (reference sequence). CDR3 bases: TGTGCCCTAAGGTTGGGACAGGGGGGAGGAAGCACTGAAGCTTTCTTT. Its protein is CALRLGQGGGSTEAFF.

V usage is TRBV4-2 and J usage is TRBJ2-7; D gene ambiguous. Germline assignment: CDR1 LGHNA and CDR2 YNFKEQ. Trimming took 3 bases from V and 2 from J, leaving 8 bases between them. This CDR3 is 13 amino acids long. The CDR3 DNA reads as TGTGCCAGCAGCCACGGAGATGCCTACGAGCAGTACTTC. It yields the protein CASSHGDAYEQYF.

The chain carries TRBV7-2 and TRBJ2-1; 16 nucleotides agree with TRBD2. V was pared by 5 bases and J by 8 bases, with 9 bases of the junction left unmatched. The CDR3 runs to 17 residues. Germline V gene data show CDR1 as SGHTA and CDR2 as FQGNSA. CDR3 nucleotide sequence: TGTGCCAGCAGCCCTCCGGGACTAGCGGGGGGGCTAGATGAGCAGTTCTTC. It encodes CASSPPGLAGGLDEQFF. Drawing the rest from reference TRBV7-2 and TRBJ2-1, the complete variable domain is GAGVSQSPSNKVTEKGKDVELRCDPISGHTALYWYRQSLGQGLEFLIYFQGNSAPDKSGLPSDRFSAERTGGSVSTLTIQRTQQEDSAVYLCASSPPGLAGGLDEQFFGPGTRLTVL.

The table lists this clone with a few counts. This chain links TRBV7-2 with TRBJ1-4; D gene unclear. The CDR3 has 13 residues. Trimming took 0 bases from V and 8 from J, leaving 7 bases between them. Per the germline V gene, CDR1 is SGHTA and CDR2 is FQGNSA. The CDR3 protein is CASSLALGEKLFF. Here the CDR3 DNA reads TGTGCCAGCAGCTTAGCCCTGGGCGAAAAACTGTTTTTT.

Here the CDR3 DNA reads TGTGCCAGCAGTGCAGGACAGGGGGCGAGAGGCTACACCTTC. Protein sequence: CASSAGQGARGYTF. The chain employs TRBV6-1 and TRBJ1-2, with 11 positions matching TRBD1. The CDR3 extends over 14 amino acids. Germline V gives CDR1 MNHNS, CDR2 SASEGT. Trimming took 4 bases from V and 8 from J; bases not matched to a gene: 6.

V is TRBV4-2 and J is TRBJ2-3; TRBD2 agrees at 10 bases. CDR1 is LGHNA and CDR2 is YNFKEQ in the germline V gene. This CDR3 is built from 15 residues. Trimming removed 4 bases from V and 2 bases from J; junction bases left unmatched: 3. The CDR3 region is CASSLGLADTDTQYF. The CDR3 DNA sequence: TGTGCCAGCAGCCTCGGACTAGCGGACACAGATACGCAGTATTTT.

This clone was seen more than once but under ten times. The chain recombines TRBV6-5 with TRBJ1-1; 8 nucleotides match TRBD1. Germline CDR1 MNHEY, CDR2 SVGAGI. V gave up 5 bases and J gave up 5 bases; unmatched junction bases: 7. The length of the CDR3 is 14 residues. CDR3 in DNA: TGTGCCAGCAGTGGGGGACAGGCAATTACTGAAGCTTTCTTT. This gives the protein CASSGGQAITEAFF.

J is TRBJ2-1 and V is TRBV5-1; 8 bases are shared with TRBD1. CDR3 length: 16 amino acids. Per the germline V gene, CDR1 is SGHRS and CDR2 is YFSETQ. V lost 0 bases and J lost 6; bases outside the gene matches: 8. For the CDR3, the DNA is TGCGCCAGCAGCTTGGGACGGACAGGGTCCGGCAATGAGCAGTTCTTC. Encoded protein: CASSLGRTGSGNEQFF.

The J gene is TRBJ2-1, the V gene TRBV11-1; no definite D call. Per germline, CDR1 SGHAT and CDR2 FQDESV (reference sequence). V was cut by 2 bases and J by 3 bases, with 5 bases left in between. This CDR3 comprises 13 residues. The CDR3 bases are TGTGCCAGCAGCTTATCAGACTACAATGAGCAGTTCTTC. It encodes CASSLSDYNEQFF.